The T cell receptor (beta chain) under discussion was sequenced for a study of blood T cells in healthy people across ages. Using a J-beta primer mix together with a sample-barcoded 5' primer, a second PCR was run for roughly 7 to 12 cycles. The template-switch adaptor, which had 12 random nucleotides, put a tag on each cDNA molecule. TCRdb redid the calling of the 5' RACE reads with MiXCR, one entry per CDR3 protein. This sample yields roughly 550,000 distinct CDR3 sequences, of which about 24% are seen a single time; approximately 8.7% belongs to the top ten. On this clonotype itself: Its specificity is not known.

V lost 6 bases and J lost 2, with 15 bases in between. This CDR3 is 15 amino acids long. Germline V lookup: CDR1 SGHTA, CDR2 FQGTGA. Study-wide findings and caveats: Long-lived donors had more naive CD4+ cells and higher diversity than aged donors.

This sample also belongs to another study, concerning T cells of mothers and their children. Per that paper: Sequencing returned over 10 million TCR beta CDR3 reads per mother and approximately 3 million per child.

This sequence originates from a boy aged 10-17 years in good health. The sequencing input was blood. The V gene is TRBV7-3, the J gene TRBJ2-3, with D maybe TRBD2 (6 bases). DNA of the CDR3: TGTGCCAGCAGTACCTTAGCGGCCTCCACAGATACGCAGTATTTT. The encoded protein is CASSTLAASTDTQYF.